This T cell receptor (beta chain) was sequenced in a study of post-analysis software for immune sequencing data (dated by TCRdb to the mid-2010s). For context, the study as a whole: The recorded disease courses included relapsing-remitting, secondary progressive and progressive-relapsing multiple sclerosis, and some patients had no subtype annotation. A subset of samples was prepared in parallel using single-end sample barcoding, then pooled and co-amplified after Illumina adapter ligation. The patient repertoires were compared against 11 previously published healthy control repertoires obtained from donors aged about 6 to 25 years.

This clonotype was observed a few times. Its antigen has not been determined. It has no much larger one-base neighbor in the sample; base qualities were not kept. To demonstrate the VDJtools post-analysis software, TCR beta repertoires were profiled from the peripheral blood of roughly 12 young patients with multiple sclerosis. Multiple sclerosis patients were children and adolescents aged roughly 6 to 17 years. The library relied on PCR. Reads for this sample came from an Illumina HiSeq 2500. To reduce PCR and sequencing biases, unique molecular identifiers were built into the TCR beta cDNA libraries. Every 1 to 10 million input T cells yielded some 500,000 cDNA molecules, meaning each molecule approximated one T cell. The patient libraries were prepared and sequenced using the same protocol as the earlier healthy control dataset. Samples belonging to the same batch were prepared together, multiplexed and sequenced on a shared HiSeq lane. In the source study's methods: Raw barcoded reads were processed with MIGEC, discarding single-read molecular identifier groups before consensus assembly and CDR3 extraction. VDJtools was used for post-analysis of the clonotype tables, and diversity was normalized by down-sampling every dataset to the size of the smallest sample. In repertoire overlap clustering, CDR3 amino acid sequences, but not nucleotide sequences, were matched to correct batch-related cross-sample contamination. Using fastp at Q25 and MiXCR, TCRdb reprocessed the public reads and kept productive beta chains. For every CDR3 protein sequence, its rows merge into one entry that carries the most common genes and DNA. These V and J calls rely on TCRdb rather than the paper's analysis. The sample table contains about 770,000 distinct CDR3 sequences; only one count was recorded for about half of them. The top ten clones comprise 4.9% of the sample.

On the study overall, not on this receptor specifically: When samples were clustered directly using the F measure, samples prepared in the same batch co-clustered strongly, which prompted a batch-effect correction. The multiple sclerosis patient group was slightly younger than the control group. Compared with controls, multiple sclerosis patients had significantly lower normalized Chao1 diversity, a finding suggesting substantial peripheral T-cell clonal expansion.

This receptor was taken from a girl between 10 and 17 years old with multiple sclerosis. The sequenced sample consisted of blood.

The CDR3 reads CASSGPGQGGNEQFF. The base sequence is TGTGCCAGCAGTGGACCGGGACAGGGGGGGAATGAGCAGTTCTTC. The rearrangement combines TRBV6-6 with TRBJ2-1, with 11 central nucleotides matching TRBD1. Sequences MNHNY (CDR1) and SVGAGI (CDR2) are obtained from the germline V gene (reference sequence). The germline V end is reduced by 5 bases and the J end by 7 bases; junction bases left unmatched: 7. The cysteine opens and the phenylalanine closes a CDR3 of 15 amino acids. Of the read, only the CDR3 DNA is kept; its 45 bases are in frame from base 1.